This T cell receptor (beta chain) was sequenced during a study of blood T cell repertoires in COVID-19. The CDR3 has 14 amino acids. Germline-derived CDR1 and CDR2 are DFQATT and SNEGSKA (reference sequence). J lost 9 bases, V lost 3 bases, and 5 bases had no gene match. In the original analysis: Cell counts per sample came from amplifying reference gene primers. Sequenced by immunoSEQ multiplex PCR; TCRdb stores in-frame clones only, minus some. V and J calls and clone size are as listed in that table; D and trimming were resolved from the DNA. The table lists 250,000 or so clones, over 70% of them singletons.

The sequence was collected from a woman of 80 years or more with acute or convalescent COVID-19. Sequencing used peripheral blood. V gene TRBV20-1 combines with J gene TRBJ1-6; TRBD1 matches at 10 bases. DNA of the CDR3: TGCAGTGCTAGTCAGGGACAGGGGTTTTCACCCCTCCACTTT. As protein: CSASQGQGFSPLHF.